These T cell receptor beta chains were read from a single sample in a study of shared clonotypes between healthy human individuals. The table came from immunoSEQ multiplex PCR; TCRdb's copy has only in-frame clones and leaves some out. Of about 580,000 clones in the sample, more than 95% were seen once. The sequenced sample consisted of naive CD8+ T cells sorted from blood. Source of these receptors: a man aged 25-45 years in good health. Each CDR3 is given with its conserved first and last residue. The order of the fields is CDR3 length, V gene, D gene, clone size, J gene, CDR3 DNA, CDR3 protein. A D gene is named only where the DNA matches it firmly. Some rows have no size entry. The others give once, few or many, or a class for an expanded clone.

14	TRBV27	NA	NA	TRBJ1-2	TGTGCCAGCAGTTTTTCTCCGGGCGGCTATGGCTACACCTTC	CASSFSPGGYGYTF
15	TRBV9	NA	NA	TRBJ2-5	TGTGCCAGCAGCGTAGCGGGAGAGGGGGAAGAGACCCAGTACTTC	CASSVAGEGEETQYF
10	TRBV7-9	NA	NA	TRBJ2-1	TGTGCCAGCAGCGAAAATGAGCAGTTCTTC	CASSENEQFF
18	TRBV19	TRBD1	NA	TRBJ2-7	TGTGCCAGTAGTATAGATCCCACCAGGACAGGGTATAGCTACGAGCAGTACTTC	CASSIDPTRTGYSYEQYF
16	TRBV7-8	TRBD2	once	TRBJ2-7	TGTGCCAGCAGTCCTCCCGGGACTAGCGGGATCTACGAGCAGTACTTC	CASSPPGTSGIYEQYF
16	TRBV4-1	NA	NA	TRBJ2-1	TGCGCCAGCAGCCAAGGGGGTTATAGCGAGTACAATGAGCAGTTCTTC	CASSQGGYSEYNEQFF
16	TRBV14	TRBD1	NA	TRBJ2-5	TGTGCCAGCAGCCCAAACGGCGACAGGGGCCAAGAGACCCAGTACTTC	CASSPNGDRGQETQYF
14	TRBV7-2	NA	NA	TRBJ2-7	TGTGCCAGCAGCAGCTCTAGCTACTCCTACGAGCAGTACTTC	CASSSSSYSYEQYF
16	TRBV9	TRBD2	NA	TRBJ2-1	TGTGCCAGCAGCTCGTACAGCGGGACCTCCTACAATGAGCAGTTCTTC	CASSSYSGTSYNEQFF
15	TRBV12-5	NA	NA	TRBJ2-1	TGTGCTAGTGGTCCGCCAGGGGATTCCTACAATGAGCAGTTCTTC	CASGPPGDSYNEQFF
16	TRBV4-1	NA	NA	TRBJ2-7	TGCGCCAGCAGCCGGGATCTCCCGGGCCAATCCCACGAGCAGTACTTC	CASSRDLPGQSHEQYF
11	TRBV12-5	NA	NA	TRBJ2-1	TGTGCTAGTGGTTGGGGCAATGAGCAGTTCTTC	CASGWGNEQFF
15	TRBV9	TRBD1	NA	TRBJ2-5	TGTGCCAGCAGCCTAAGGACAGGGGGAAGAGAGACCCAGTACTTC	CASSLRTGGRETQYF
18	TRBV9	TRBD2	NA	TRBJ2-2	TGTGCCAGCAGCGTACGACTCGAGGTAGCGGGTAATACCGGGGAGCTGTTTTTT	CASSVRLEVAGNTGELFF
15	TRBV28	NA	NA	TRBJ2-1	TGTGCCAGCACTATAGGACCGTTAGGGTACAATGAGCAGTTCTTC	CASTIGPLGYNEQFF
15	TRBV5-5	TRBD2	NA	TRBJ2-7	TGTGCCAGCAGCTTGGCTAGCGGAACCTCCTACGAGCAGTACTTC	CASSLASGTSYEQYF
13	TRBV7-8	NA	once	TRBJ2-1	TGTGCCAGCAGCTTAGCGGGAGTAAATGAGCAGTTCTTC	CASSLAGVNEQFF
14	TRBV5-6	TRBD1	NA	TRBJ2-7	TGTGCCAGCAGCACCGGACAGGGGGGACGCGAGCAGTACTTC	CASSTGQGGREQYF
11	TRBV20-1	NA	NA	TRBJ1-2	TGCAGTGCTAACAGAAACCTTGGCTACACCTTC	CSANRNLGYTF
14	TRBV29-1	TRBD1	NA	TRBJ2-5	TGCAGCGTTGAAGTATGGGACAGGCAAGAGACCCAGTACTTC	CSVEVWDRQETQYF
11	TRBV28	NA	NA	TRBJ2-5	TGTGCCAGCAGTTTAGTGGAGACCCAGTACTTC	CASSLVETQYF
13	TRBV4-3	NA	NA	TRBJ2-7	TGCGCCAGCAGCCAAGATTTCAGCTACGAGCAGTACTTC	CASSQDFSYEQYF
14	TRBV28	TRBD1	NA	TRBJ1-1	TGTGCCAGCAGTCTAGGACAGGGGGCGACTGAAGCTTTCTTT	CASSLGQGATEAFF
11	TRBV11-2	NA	NA	TRBJ2-7	TGTGCCAGCAGAGAAAGCTACGAGCAGTACTTC	CASRESYEQYF